A selection of T cell receptor beta chains follows, all from one sample in a study of beta chain features in type 1 diabetes. TCRdb keeps only in-frame clones here, not all; method: immunoSEQ multiplex PCR. The sample shows about 130,000 clones, about 10% of them seen only once. The specimen was central memory CD4+ T cells from blood. These receptors all stem from a man aged 18 to 30 in good health. Each CDR3 is given without its conserved first and last residue. Each record gives: V gene, clone size, D gene, CDR3 protein. The D gene is left open where the match is weak. Size is stated for part of the rows, as once, few or many counts, or as a class when the clone is expanded.

TRBV29-1	few	TRBD1	SVDGQGADEQF
TRBV2	-	TRBD2	ASKGGGAVYEQF
TRBV5-6	-	-	ASSLTGLGNTIY
TRBV7-4	-	TRBD2	ASSLASSGGTDEQY
TRBV7-9	-	TRBD2	ASSGVLAGGPSYNEQF
TRBV19	-	TRBD2	ASSPRRGGSSSYEQY
TRBV5-1	-	-	ASRVTDSNQPQH
TRBV2	-	-	ASSEGGGTDTQY
TRBV18	-	TRBD1	ASSAMDRGDTEAF
TRBV4-3	few	TRBD1	ASSQDIRGLYNEQF
TRBV28	few	TRBD2	ASSLTYASGGEF
TRBV11-1	few	-	ASSKNREDTQY
TRBV4-1	few	TRBD1	ASSQEGTGGPYEQY
TRBV7-6	-	-	ASSLNLLSDTEAF
TRBV2	-	TRBD2	ASSERTSGGVFSSYNEQF
TRBV30	many	-	AWSKRQVGTEAF
TRBV11-2	-	-	ASSPRRGHYWDTQY
TRBV11-2	few	TRBD1	ASSLQPGQPNEKLF
TRBV2	once	TRBD2	ASRGGLTYNEQF
TRBV7-3	few	TRBD2	ASSLGTSGVREQF
TRBV9	-	TRBD1	ASSVRTGISTGELF
TRBV5-4	-	-	ASSGDINQPQH
TRBV7-2	-	-	ASSSGQIETQY
TRBV7-2	-	-	ASSGGTNTQY
TRBV5-4	few	-	ASSFAGANTGELF
TRBV7-2	few	TRBD1	ASSQTGGGPYEQY
TRBV10-1	few	TRBD1	ASSDPGGTEAF
TRBV6-7	few	-	ASSYPRSETGEQY
TRBV25-1	many	-	ASSGTGIGEAF
TRBV5-1	few	TRBD2	ASSLAQTSLANEQF
TRBV28	-	TRBD1	ASTIRQGGGYT
TRBV7-2	few	TRBD1	ASSITGGAGQPQH
TRBV6-1	-	TRBD2	ASSAGLAGGQETQY
TRBV19	few	-	ASSRRENTGELF
TRBV4-1	-	TRBD1	ASSTTGDRQPQH
TRBV7-2	few	-	ASSLISGQPQH
TRBV7-2	many	-	ASSLVGSGTQY
TRBV7-3	few	TRBD2	ASSSQRGAGNEQF
TRBV18	-	-	ASSPSSYNEQF
TRBV14	few	-	ASSEEDTQY
TRBV18	-	TRBD1	ASSHRDRGEREQF
TRBV7-2	-	-	ASSLQGLYNEQF
TRBV4-3	few	-	ASSQDFRGSGEQF
TRBV7-9	-	-	ASSLATKNYEQY
TRBV5-1	-	-	ASSLTLSSYEQY
TRBV11-3	many	TRBD1	ASSLGDRPDTQY
TRBV5-4	-	-	ASRSDSYEQY
TRBV9	-	-	ASSSRRRQAYGYT
TRBV4-2	many	TRBD2	ASSQRLAGVGTDTQY
TRBV11-3	few	TRBD2	ASSGGTSGGAKSSYNEQF
TRBV15	-	TRBD2	ATSRGADSRGVNEQF
TRBV20-1	few	-	SASGEH